This T cell receptor beta chain is drawn from a study of T cell responses to AZD1222 COVID-19 vaccine. Assay used: immunoSEQ multiplex PCR; TCRdb lists only in-frame clones, some missing. This sample carries around 210,000 clones, approximately 94% of them seen once, and the ten largest clones take around 1.7%. Comments on this clone: No antigen is known for it.

Findings of the study overall: Researchers took repertoire samples only after the peak T cell response had come.

This receptor was obtained from an adult who received the MenACWY meningococcal vaccine as a control. The sequences come from peripheral blood, collected 28 days after the second dose of the MenACWY control vaccine.

The CDR3: CASSLELTDEQFF. The DNA of the CDR3 is TGTGCCAGCAGCTTAGAGCTAACCGACGAGCAGTTCTTC. The chain links TRBV7-9 to TRBJ2-1; D remains unclear. The CDR3 length is 13 residues. Trimming took 1 base from V and 10 from J, leaving 11 bases between them. The germline V gene has CDR1 SEHNR and CDR2 FQNEAQ (reference sequence). The full variable domain, in which reference TRBV7-9 and TRBJ2-1 provide the parts outside the CDR3, is DTGVSQNPRHKITKRGQNVTFRCDPISEHNRLYWYRQTLGQGPEFLTYFQNEAQLEKSRLLSDRFSAERPKGSFSTLEIQRTEQGDSAMYLCASSLELTDEQFFGPGTRLTVL.